These 4 T cell receptor beta chains originate from one sample sequenced in a study of identifying expanded T cells in peripheral blood. Here immunoSEQ multiplex PCR was the method, and the copy in TCRdb shows in-frame clones only, minus some. The table includes tens of thousands of clones, around 89% detected once. The sample was blood. All receptors come from a person aged 18 to 75 in good health.

V is TRBV5-4 and J is TRBJ1-2; possible D gene TRBD1, 5 bases. V dropped 4 bases and J dropped 2 bases, with 12 bases sitting between them. Germline values: CDR1 SGHNT, CDR2 YYREEE (reference sequence). This CDR3 comprises 14 residues. CDR3 DNA: TGTGCCAGCAGCCGGGGACGGGAAAACTATGGCTACACCTTC. Translating it yields CASSRGRENYGYTF.

The V and J genes are TRBV28 and TRBJ2-1, with 9 bases fitting TRBD1. V lost 6 bases to trimming and J lost 5 bases; unmatched junction nucleotides: 5. This CDR3 region has 14 residues. Germline CDR1 is MDHEN and CDR2 is SYDVKM. CDR3 in DNA: TGTGCCAGCAGCCGGGACAGGGAGGACAATGAGCAGTTCTTC. Translation gives CASSRDREDNEQFF.

The chain joins TRBV9 to TRBJ2-5; D is possibly TRBD2 (6 bases). Germline lookup yields CDR1 SGDLS and CDR2 YYNGEE. Trimming stripped 3 bases from V and 0 bases from J, with 12 bases between. CDR3 length: 15 residues. For the CDR3, the DNA is TGTGCCAGCAGCGGCGCAATAGCGGACCAAGAGACCCAGTACTTC. Amino acid sequence: CASSGAIADQETQYF.

This clone appeared once. The V and J genes are TRBV10-2 and TRBJ2-2; a weak D match, TRBD2 (5 bases). Germline V gives CDR1 WSHSY, CDR2 SAAADI. Trimming took off 6 bases at V and 5 bases at J, with 13 bases between the two ends. The CDR3 length is 14 residues. CDR3 sequence: CASRTTRGTGELFF. The CDR3 region has the DNA TGCGCCAGCAGGACCACCCGGGGTACCGGGGAGCTGTTTTTT.